The sequence of this T cell receptor (beta chain) was determined in a study of T cells of healthy individuals. A single record per CDR3 protein comes from TCRdb applying MiXCR to the 5' RACE reads. The data hold around 80,000 distinct CDR3 sequences, with around 5.1% observed a single time. V lost 4 bases, J lost 0 bases, and 9 bases lay in between. Germline V gene sequence: CDR1 SQVTM, CDR2 ANQGSEA. The CDR3 contains 13 residues. This receptor was taken from a female donor in good health. The rearrangement joins TRBV29-1 to TRBJ1-1, with unresolved D. The DNA for the CDR3 is TGCAGCGTTGGGGAGAGGGTGAACACTGAAGCTTTCTTT. It specifies CSVGERVNTEAFF.